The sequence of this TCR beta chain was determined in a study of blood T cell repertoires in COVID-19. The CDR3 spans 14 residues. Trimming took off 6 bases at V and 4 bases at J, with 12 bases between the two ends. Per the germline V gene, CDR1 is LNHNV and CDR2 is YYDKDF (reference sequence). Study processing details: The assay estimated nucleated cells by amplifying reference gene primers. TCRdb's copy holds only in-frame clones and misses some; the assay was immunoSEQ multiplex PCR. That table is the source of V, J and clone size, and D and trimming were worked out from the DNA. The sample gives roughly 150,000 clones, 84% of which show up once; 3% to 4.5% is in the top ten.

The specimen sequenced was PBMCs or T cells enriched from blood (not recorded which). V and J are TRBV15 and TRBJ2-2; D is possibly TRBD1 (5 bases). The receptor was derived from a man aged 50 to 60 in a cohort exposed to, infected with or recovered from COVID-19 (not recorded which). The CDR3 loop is CATRTGLATGELFF. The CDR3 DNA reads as TGTGCCACCAGAACAGGTTTGGCCACCGGGGAGCTGTTTTTT.